A selection of T cell receptor beta chains follows, all from one sample in a study of blood T cell repertoires in COVID-19. Sequencing was performed with immunoSEQ multiplex PCR; in TCRdb, only in-frame clones are kept and a portion is missing. The sample has roughly 250,000 clones, roughly 89% seen once. The sequencing input was peripheral blood. All receptors come from a man aged 25 to 40 with acute or convalescent COVID-19. Each CDR3 is given with its conserved first and last residue. The D gene is left open where the match is weak. A row's size may be missing; if present it is once, few, many or a size class.

D	J	size	V	DNA	CDR3
-	TRBJ1-4	-	TRBV3-1/TRBV3-2	TGTGCCAGCACCCTGGCGGCAGCCGGAGAAAAACTGTTTTTT	CASTLAAAGEKLFF
TRBD1	TRBJ1-1	-	TRBV28	TGTGCCAGCAACCGACCGGGACAGGGAAGTCCTGAAGCTTTCTTT	CASNRPGQGSPEAFF
-	TRBJ1-5	-	TRBV30	TGTGCCTGGAGTGCTCTAACGGCAGGCAGCAATCAGCCCCAGCATTTT	CAWSALTAGSNQPQHF
TRBD1	TRBJ1-6	-	TRBV6-5	TGTGCCAGCAGCCTGACAGGGGGTAGTTCACCCCTCCACTTT	CASSLTGGSSPLHF
-	TRBJ2-2	-	TRBV18	TGTGCCAGCTCCCCGAGACAGGGAGGCACCGGGGAGCTGTTTTTT	CASSPRQGGTGELFF
TRBD2	TRBJ2-3	once	TRBV5-6	TGTGCCAGCAGCTCCATACTAGCGATGGGCACAGATACGCAGTATTTT	CASSSILAMGTDTQYF
TRBD1	TRBJ1-2	-	TRBV30	TGTGCCTGGAGCCACCGGGACAGGGGGCGCCATTATGGCTACACCTTC	CAWSHRDRGRHYGYTF
-	TRBJ1-1	-	TRBV7-9	TGTGCCAGCAGCTTTTCCGGGGACACTGAAGCTTTCTTT	CASSFSGDTEAFF
TRBD2	TRBJ2-3	-	TRBV9	TGTGCCAGCAGCATGCTAGCGGGGGGCACAGATACGCAGTATTTT	CASSMLAGGTDTQYF
TRBD1	TRBJ1-1	-	TRBV4-1	TGCGCCAGCAGCCCTACCGGGACAGGTTTGAACACTGAAGCTTTCTTT	CASSPTGTGLNTEAFF
-	TRBJ1-1	-	TRBV7-9	TGTGCCAGCAGCTTAGCCCGGGAGGACACTGAAGCTTTCTTT	CASSLAREDTEAFF
TRBD1	TRBJ1-1	-	TRBV14	TGTGCCAGCAGCCAGGACAGGGGTGGGAACACTGAAGCTTTCTTT	CASSQDRGGNTEAFF
-	TRBJ1-6	-	TRBV5-6	TGTGCCAGCAGCTCGACGGGTTACTCACCCCTCCACTTT	CASSSTGYSPLHF
-	TRBJ2-1	-	TRBV7-9	TGTGCCAGCAGCCTATTGGACAGTATCAATGAGCAGTTCTTC	CASSLLDSINEQFF
TRBD2	TRBJ2-1	-	TRBV30	TGTGCCTGGAGTGGACTAGCGGGAGGCAATGAGCAGTTCTTC	CAWSGLAGGNEQFF
-	TRBJ2-7	-	TRBV6-6	TGTGCCAGCAGTTACTCGGCTGCCTCCTACGAGCAGTACTTC	CASSYSAASYEQYF
-	TRBJ2-7	-	TRBV28	TGTGCCAGCAGTACCCCGGGGACTCTCTCCTACGAGCAGTACTTC	CASSTPGTLSYEQYF
TRBD1	TRBJ2-2	-	TRBV7-2	TGTGCCAGCAGCCAGAGACAGGGGACCACCGGGGAGCTGTTTTTT	CASSQRQGTTGELFF
-	TRBJ1-3	-	TRBV4-1	TGCGCCAGCAGCCAAGATCCGACAGGTTTCTCTGGAAACACCATATATTTT	CASSQDPTGFSGNTIYF
-	TRBJ2-7	-	TRBV6-5	TGTGCCAGCAGAAAAGACAGGCTTTCCGACGAGCAGTACTTC	CASRKDRLSDEQYF
TRBD1	TRBJ2-7	-	TRBV28	TGTGCCAGCAGACCTACGGGACAGGGTGGCTACGAGCAGTACTTC	CASRPTGQGGYEQYF
-	TRBJ2-1	-	TRBV28	TGTGCCAGCAGTTTGTTACAGGAAGAGCAGTTCTTC	CASSLLQEEQFF
-	TRBJ1-2	-	TRBV20-1	TGCAGTGCCGGAGGGAACAACGGCTACACCTTC	CSAGGNNGYTF
-	TRBJ1-3	-	TRBV28	TGTGCCAGCAGTTTAAACCGGAACACCATATATTTT	CASSLNRNTIYF
-	TRBJ2-2	-	TRBV10-3	TGTGCCATCAATTCACTGAACACCGGGGAGCTGTTTTTT	CAINSLNTGELFF
-	TRBJ1-5	-	TRBV3-1/TRBV3-2	TGTGCCAGCAGCCAAGGGTTCGCGGGTTTCAGCAATCAGCCCCAGCATTTT	CASSQGFAGFSNQPQHF